The 9 T cell receptor beta chains given below trace back to one sample, sequenced in a study of cytomegalovirus exposure and HLA in healthy donors. Primers for the PCR totalled 60 Vbeta and 13 Jbeta. Assay used: immunoSEQ multiplex PCR; TCRdb lists only in-frame clones, some missing. The sample has some 160,000 clones; about 72% are singletons. Input material: PBMCs. Receptors originate from a male donor in good health and CMV-seronegative.

The table lists this clone with a few counts. This rearrangement joins TRBV7-3 to TRBJ2-1; TRBD2 aligns across 7 bases. Unmatched junction bases numbered 6, after V lost 5 bases and J lost 8 bases. Germline values: CDR1 SGHTA, CDR2 FQGTGA. The CDR3 is made up of 13 amino acids. CDR3 loop: CASSPLADHEQFF. The CDR3 DNA is TGTGCCAGCAGCCCTCTAGCGGACCATGAGCAGTTCTTC.

This chain connects TRBV7-8 to TRBJ1-2; D remains unclear. Germline V gene lookup returns CDR1 SGHVS and CDR2 FQNEAQ. Trimming removed 1 base at V and 4 bases at J, with 7 bases between. This CDR3 is built from 13 residues. CDR3 sequence (DNA): TGTGCCAGCAGCTTAGAGGCGGTCTATGGCTACACCTTC. Amino acids: CASSLEAVYGYTF.

The V gene is TRBV2, the J gene TRBJ2-1, with 7 positions matching TRBD2. The CDR3 extends over 12 amino acids. Germline CDR1 is SNHLY and CDR2 is FYNNEI. Trimming at V came to 10 bases and at J to 6 bases, leaving 6 bases not matched to a gene. Here the CDR3 reads CATREGLNEQFF. The CDR3, as DNA: TGTGCCACGAGGGAGGGCCTCAATGAGCAGTTCTTC.

The J gene is TRBJ2-7, the V gene TRBV6-5; D is undetermined. The V end lost 0 bases, the J end lost 4 bases, and 7 bases lay between the germline ends. The germline V gene has CDR1 MNHEY and CDR2 SVGAGI. The CDR3 is 13 residues long. For the CDR3, the DNA is TGTGCCAGCAGTTACTCGCGGCGATACGAGCAGTACTTC. It encodes CASSYSRRYEQYF.

The genes are TRBV6-1 and TRBJ1-2; 7 bases map to TRBD1. V shed 2 bases and J 4 bases; nucleotides not matched to a gene: 1. CDR1 MNHNS and CDR2 SASEGT come from the germline V gene. The CDR3 consists of 13 residues. CDR3 region: CASSERQGYGYTF. CDR3 nucleotide sequence: TGTGCCAGCAGTGAAAGACAGGGCTATGGCTACACCTTC.

The rearrangement uses TRBV7-2 and TRBJ2-3; 12 nucleotides agree with TRBD2. V was clipped by 4 bases and J by 0 bases; unmatched bases: 11. The CDR3 consists of 19 residues. Germline-derived CDR1 and CDR2 are SGHTA and FQGNSA. The CDR3 DNA follows: TGTGCCAGCAGCTCACCGGGGCTAGCGGGAGGGGCGAGCACAGATACGCAGTATTTT. It is translated as CASSSPGLAGGASTDTQYF.

The rearrangement links TRBV7-2 to TRBJ1-6; unclear D gene. Germline V gene sequence: CDR1 SGHTA, CDR2 FQGNSA. The CDR3 extends over 13 amino acids. V dropped 1 base and J dropped 10 bases, with 8 bases sitting between them. CDR3 DNA: TGTGCCAGCAGCTTAGGCGGTGGCTCACCCCTCCACTTT. As protein: CASSLGGGSPLHF.

This clone has just one count. The chain uses TRBV5-4 and TRBJ2-2, with D perhaps TRBD1 (5 bases). The CDR3 has 13 amino acids. Trimming took 2 bases from V and 8 from J, leaving 10 bases between them. CDR1 and CDR2 (germline): SGHNT, YYREEE (reference sequence). The CDR3 region is CASSFSGIGELFF. Here the CDR3 DNA reads TGTGCCAGCAGCTTTTCAGGGATAGGGGAGCTGTTTTTT.

The chain has TRBV21-1 and TRBJ2-7; no DNA check was done on the table's D call, TRBD1. TRBV21-1 is recorded as a pseudogene. The CDR3 covers 16 residues. CDR3 DNA: TGTGCCAGCACCCATTCGAGGACAGGGGGCCCCTACGAGCAGTACTTC. Its translation: CASTHSRTGGPYEQYF.